This T cell receptor beta chain stems from a study of patients and donors after allogeneic stem cell transplantation. Trimming left V 6 bases short and J 7 bases short, with 18 bases between. The CDR3 extends over 15 amino acids. In TCRdb, the RT-PCR reads were re-called with MiXCR into one record per CDR3 protein. The sample yields about a million distinct CDR3 sequences, roughly 18% seen once. The table lists this clonotype with many counts. The clonotype originates from a human donor who was either an allogeneic HSCT recipient or a stem cell or donor lymphocyte infusion donor (not recorded which). It is not recorded whose cells these are; they may come from a transplant donor. Sequencing was done on a sample of blood, either unsorted or a sorted T cell fraction (not recorded which). V is TRBV12-3 or TRBV12-4 and J is TRBJ1-4; possible D gene TRBD1, 6 bases. The CDR3 bases are TGTGCCAGCAGCTCTACAGGGAGTGGTAGTGAAAAACTGTTTTTT. It yields the protein CASSSTGSGSEKLFF.